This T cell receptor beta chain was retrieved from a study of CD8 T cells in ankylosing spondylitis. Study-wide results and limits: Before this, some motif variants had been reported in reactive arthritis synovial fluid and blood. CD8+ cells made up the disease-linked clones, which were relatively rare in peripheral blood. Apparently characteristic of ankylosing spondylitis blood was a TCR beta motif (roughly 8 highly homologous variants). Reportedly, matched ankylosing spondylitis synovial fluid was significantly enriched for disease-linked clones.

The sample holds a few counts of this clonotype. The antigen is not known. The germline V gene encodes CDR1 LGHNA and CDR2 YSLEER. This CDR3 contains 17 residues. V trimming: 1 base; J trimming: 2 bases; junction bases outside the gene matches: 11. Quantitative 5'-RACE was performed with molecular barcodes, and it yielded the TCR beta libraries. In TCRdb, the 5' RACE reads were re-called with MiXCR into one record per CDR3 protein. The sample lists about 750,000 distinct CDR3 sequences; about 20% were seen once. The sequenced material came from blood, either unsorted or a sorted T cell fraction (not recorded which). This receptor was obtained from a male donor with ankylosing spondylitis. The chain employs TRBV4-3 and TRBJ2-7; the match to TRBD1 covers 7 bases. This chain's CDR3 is CASSQGPPTGIAYEQYF. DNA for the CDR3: TGCGCCAGCAGCCAAGGGCCCCCGACAGGGATCGCCTACGAGCAGTACTTC.